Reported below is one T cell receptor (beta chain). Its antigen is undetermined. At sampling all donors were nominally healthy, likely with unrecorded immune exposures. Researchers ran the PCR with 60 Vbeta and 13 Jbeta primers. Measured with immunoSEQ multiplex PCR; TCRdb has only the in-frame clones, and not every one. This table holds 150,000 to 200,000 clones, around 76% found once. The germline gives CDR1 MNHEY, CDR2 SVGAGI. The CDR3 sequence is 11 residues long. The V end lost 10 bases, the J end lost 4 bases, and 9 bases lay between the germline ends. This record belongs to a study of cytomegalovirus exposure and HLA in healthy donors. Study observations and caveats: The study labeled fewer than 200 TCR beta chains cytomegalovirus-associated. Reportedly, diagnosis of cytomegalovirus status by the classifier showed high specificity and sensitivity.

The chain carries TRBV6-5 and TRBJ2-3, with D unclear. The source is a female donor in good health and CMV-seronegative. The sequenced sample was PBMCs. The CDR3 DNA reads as TGTGCCACCCTAAGTCCAGATACGCAGTATTTT. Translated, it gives CATLSPDTQYF.